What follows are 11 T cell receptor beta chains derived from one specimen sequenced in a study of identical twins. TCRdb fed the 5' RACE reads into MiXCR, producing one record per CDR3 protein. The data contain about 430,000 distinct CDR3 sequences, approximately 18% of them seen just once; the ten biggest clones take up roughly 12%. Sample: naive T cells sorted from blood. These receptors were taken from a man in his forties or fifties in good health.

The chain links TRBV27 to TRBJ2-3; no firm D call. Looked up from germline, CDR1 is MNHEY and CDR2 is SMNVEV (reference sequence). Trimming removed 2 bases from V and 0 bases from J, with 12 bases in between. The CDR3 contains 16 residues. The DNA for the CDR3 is TGTGCCAGCAGTTTAATTTTAACCCCCAGCACAGATACGCAGTATTTT. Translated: CASSLILTPSTDTQYF.

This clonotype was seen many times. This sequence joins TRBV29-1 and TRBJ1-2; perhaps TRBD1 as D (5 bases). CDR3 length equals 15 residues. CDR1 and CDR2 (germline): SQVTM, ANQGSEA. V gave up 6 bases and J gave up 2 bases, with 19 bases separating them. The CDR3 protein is CSVPSAGAGNYGYTF. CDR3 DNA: TGCAGCGTACCCTCGGCCGGGGCGGGGAACTATGGCTACACCTTC.

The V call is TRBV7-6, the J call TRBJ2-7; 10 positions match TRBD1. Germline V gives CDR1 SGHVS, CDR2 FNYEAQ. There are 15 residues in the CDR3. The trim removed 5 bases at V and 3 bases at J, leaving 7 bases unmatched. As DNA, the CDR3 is TGTGCCAGCAGCCCGAGGACAGGGGGGGTCTACGAGCAGTACTTC. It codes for CASSPRTGGVYEQYF.

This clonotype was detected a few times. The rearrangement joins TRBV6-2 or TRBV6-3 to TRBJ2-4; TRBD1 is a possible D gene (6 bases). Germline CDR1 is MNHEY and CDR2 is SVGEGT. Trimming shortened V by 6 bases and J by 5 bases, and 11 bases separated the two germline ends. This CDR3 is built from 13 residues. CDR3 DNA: TGTGCCAGCAGAAACAGGGACCAAAACATTCAGTACTTC. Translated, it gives CASRNRDQNIQYF.

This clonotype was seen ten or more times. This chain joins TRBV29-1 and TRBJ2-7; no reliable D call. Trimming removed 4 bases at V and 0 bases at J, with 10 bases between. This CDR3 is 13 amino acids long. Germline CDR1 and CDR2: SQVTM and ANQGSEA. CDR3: CSVVTDGSYEQYF. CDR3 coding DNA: TGCAGCGTTGTGACGGATGGCTCCTACGAGCAGTACTTC.

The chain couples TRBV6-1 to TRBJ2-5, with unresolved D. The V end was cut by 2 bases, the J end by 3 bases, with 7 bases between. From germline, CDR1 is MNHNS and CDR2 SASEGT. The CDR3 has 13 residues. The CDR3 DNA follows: TGTGCCAGCAGTGAAAGGCCAGAAGAGACCCAGTACTTC. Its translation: CASSERPEETQYF.

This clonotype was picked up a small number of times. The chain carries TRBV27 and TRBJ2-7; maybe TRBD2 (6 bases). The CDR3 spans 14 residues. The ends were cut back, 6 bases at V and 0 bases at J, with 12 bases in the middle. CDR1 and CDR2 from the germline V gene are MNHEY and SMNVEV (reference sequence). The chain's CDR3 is CASRLGGFSYEQYF. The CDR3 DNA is TGTGCCAGCAGACTTGGGGGGTTCTCCTACGAGCAGTACTTC.

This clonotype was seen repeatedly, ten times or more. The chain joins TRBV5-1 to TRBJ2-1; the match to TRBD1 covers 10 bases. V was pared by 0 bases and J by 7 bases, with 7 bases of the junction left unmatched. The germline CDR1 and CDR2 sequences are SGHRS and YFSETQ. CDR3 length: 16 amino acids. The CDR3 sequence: CASSLVRQGARNEQFF. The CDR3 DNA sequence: TGCGCCAGCAGCTTGGTGCGACAGGGGGCGCGGAATGAGCAGTTCTTC. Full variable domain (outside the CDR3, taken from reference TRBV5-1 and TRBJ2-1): KAGVTQTPRYLIKTRGQQVTLSCSPISGHRSVSWYQQTPGQGLQFLFEYFSETQRNKGNFPGRFSGRQFSNSRSEMNVSTLELGDSALYLCASSLVRQGARNEQFFGPGTRLTVL.

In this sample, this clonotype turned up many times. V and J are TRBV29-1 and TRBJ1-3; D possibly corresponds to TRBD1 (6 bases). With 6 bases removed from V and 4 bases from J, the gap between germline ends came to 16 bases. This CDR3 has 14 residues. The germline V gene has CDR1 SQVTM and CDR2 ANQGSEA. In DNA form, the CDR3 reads TGCAGCGTGGATACAGGGCCCGGCGGAAACACCATATATTTT. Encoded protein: CSVDTGPGGNTIYF.

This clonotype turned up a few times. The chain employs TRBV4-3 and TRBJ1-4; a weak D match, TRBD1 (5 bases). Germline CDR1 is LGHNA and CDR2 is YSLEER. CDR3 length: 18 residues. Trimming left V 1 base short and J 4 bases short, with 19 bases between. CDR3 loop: CASSQVLRPRGGNEKLFF. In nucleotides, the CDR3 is TGCGCCAGCAGCCAAGTATTACGCCCGAGGGGCGGTAATGAAAAACTGTTTTTT.

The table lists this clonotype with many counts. The DNA for the CDR3 is TGTGCCAGCAGACCCAGCGGGAGCGAGACCCAGTACTTC. Its translation: CASRPSGSETQYF. The V and J genes are TRBV6-2 or TRBV6-3 and TRBJ2-5; 8 positions agree with TRBD2. Germline lookup yields CDR1 MNHEY and CDR2 SVGEGT. V was pared by 6 bases and J by 5 bases, with 5 bases of the junction left unmatched. The CDR3 extends over 13 amino acids.